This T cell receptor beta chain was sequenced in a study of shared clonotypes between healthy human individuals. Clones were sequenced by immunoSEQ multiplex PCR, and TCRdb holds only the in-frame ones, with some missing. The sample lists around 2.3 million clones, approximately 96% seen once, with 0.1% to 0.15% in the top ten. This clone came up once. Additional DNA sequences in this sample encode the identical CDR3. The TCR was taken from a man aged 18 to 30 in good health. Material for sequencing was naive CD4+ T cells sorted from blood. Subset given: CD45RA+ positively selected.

In DNA form, the CDR3 reads TGCGCCAGCAGAAGAGGGGACGTACGAGAGGTCTATGGCTACACCTTC. Encoded protein: CASRRGDVREVYGYTF. The rearrangement links TRBV5-1 to TRBJ1-2, with D possibly being TRBD1 (5 bases). CDR1 and CDR2 (germline): SGHRS, YFSETQ. The CDR3 has 16 amino acids. With 5 bases removed from V and 4 bases from J, the gap between germline ends came to 21 bases.